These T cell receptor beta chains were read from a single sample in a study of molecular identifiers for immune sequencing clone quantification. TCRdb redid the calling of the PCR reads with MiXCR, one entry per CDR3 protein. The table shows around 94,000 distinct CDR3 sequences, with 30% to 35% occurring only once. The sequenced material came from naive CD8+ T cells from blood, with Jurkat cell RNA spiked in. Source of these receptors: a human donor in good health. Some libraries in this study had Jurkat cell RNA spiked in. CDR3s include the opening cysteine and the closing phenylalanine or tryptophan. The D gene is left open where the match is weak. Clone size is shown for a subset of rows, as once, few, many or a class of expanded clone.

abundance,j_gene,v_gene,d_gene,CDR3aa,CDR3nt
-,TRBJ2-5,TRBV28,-,CASSLSRRGKETQYF,TGTGCCAGCAGTTTATCAAGGCGGGGCAAAGAGACCCAGTACTTC
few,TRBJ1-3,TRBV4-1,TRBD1,CASSQDGDRFLPTGNTIYF,TGCGCCAGCAGCCAAGATGGGGACAGGTTTTTACCCACTGGAAACACCATATATTTT
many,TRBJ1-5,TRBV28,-,CASAWGTNQPQHF,TGTGCCAGCGCTTGGGGGACTAATCAGCCCCAGCATTTT
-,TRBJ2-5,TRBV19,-,CASSTGTFQETQYF,TGTGCCAGTAGTACCGGGACGTTCCAAGAGACCCAGTACTTC
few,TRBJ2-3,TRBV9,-,CASSVALGGRRTDTQYF,TGTGCCAGCAGCGTAGCCTTGGGAGGACGTCGGACAGATACGCAGTATTTT
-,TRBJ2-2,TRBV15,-,CATSRDWGPGELFF,TGTGCCACCAGCAGAGATTGGGGGCCCGGGGAGCTGTTTTTT
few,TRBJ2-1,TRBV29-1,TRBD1,CSVVPHGQAWVDEQFF,TGCAGCGTTGTCCCCCACGGACAGGCCTGGGTTGATGAGCAGTTCTTC
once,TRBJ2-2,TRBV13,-,CASSFRGFGELIF,TGTGCCAGCAGCTTTAGAGGATTCGGGGAGCTGATTTTT
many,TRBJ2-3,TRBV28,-,CASHDGHTDTQYF,TGTGCCAGCCATGACGGACACACAGATACGCAGTATTTT
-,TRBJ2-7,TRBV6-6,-,CASSYSTDYEQYF,TGTGCCAGCAGTTACTCGACAGATTACGAGCAGTACTTC
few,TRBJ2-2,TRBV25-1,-,CASSEGGAANTGELFF,TGTGCCAGCAGTGAAGGGGGAGCAGCGAACACCGGGGAGCTGTTTTTT
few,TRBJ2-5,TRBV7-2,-,CAGSLWETQYF,TGTGCCGGCAGCTTATGGGAGACCCAGTACTTC
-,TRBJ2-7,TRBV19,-,CATGHDYSYEQYF,TGTGCCACTGGCCACGACTACTCCTACGAGCAGTACTTC
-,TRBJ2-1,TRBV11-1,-,CASSTGWGGSYNEQFF,TGTGCCAGCAGCACCGGCTGGGGTGGGTCCTACAATGAGCAGTTCTTC
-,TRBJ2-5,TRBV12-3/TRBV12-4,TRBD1,CASRHDRDRTQYF,TGTGCCAGCAGACATGACAGGGACCGGACCCAGTACTTC
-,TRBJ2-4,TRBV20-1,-,CSASDTTLAKNIQYF,TGCAGTGCTAGCGACACGACACTAGCCAAAAACATTCAGTACTTC
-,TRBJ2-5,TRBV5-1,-,CASSSSPTVVETQYF,TGCGCCAGCAGCTCCAGCCCGACAGTAGTAGAGACCCAGTACTTC
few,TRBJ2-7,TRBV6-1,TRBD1,CASEDRGFYEQYF,TGTGCCAGCGAGGACAGGGGATTCTACGAGCAGTACTTC
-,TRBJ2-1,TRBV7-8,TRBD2,CASSLIGTSGRAGAQFF,TGTGCCAGCAGCTTAATCGGGACTAGCGGGAGGGCCGGTGCGCAGTTCTTC
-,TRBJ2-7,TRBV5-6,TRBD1,CASSLETGVHEQYF,TGTGCCAGCAGCTTGGAGACAGGGGTCCACGAGCAGTACTTC
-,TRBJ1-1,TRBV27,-,CASSPIPQGIDTEAFF,TGTGCCAGCAGTCCAATTCCCCAGGGCATTGACACTGAAGCTTTCTTT
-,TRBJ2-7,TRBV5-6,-,CASSFEFSYEQYF,TGTGCCAGCAGCTTTGAGTTTTCCTACGAGCAGTACTTC
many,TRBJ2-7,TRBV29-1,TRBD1,CSVEAGTGDEQYF,TGCAGCGTTGAAGCCGGGACAGGGGATGAGCAGTACTTC
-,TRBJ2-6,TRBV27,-,CASARIHPAGANVLTF,TGTGCCAGCGCCAGGATACACCCCGCTGGGGCCAACGTCCTGACTTTC
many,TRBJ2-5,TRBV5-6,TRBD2,CASSSPSAGVQETQYF,TGTGCCAGCAGCTCCCCCTCGGCGGGGGTCCAAGAGACCCAGTACTTC
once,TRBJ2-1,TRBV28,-,CACSFSDRRPRNELFF,TGTGCCTGCAGTTTCTCTGACCGAAGGCCCCGAAATGAGCTGTTCTTC
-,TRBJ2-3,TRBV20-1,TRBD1,CSARDGDRALLAETQYF,TGCAGTGCTAGAGATGGTGACAGGGCCCTCTTAGCAGAAACGCAGTATTTT
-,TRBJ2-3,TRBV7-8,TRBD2,CASSPMKGGRAPDTQYF,TGTGCCAGCAGCCCAATGAAGGGCGGGAGGGCCCCAGATACGCAGTATTTT
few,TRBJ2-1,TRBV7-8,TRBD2,CASSLVSGTSGSFEQFF,TGTGCCAGCAGCTTAGTCTCCGGGACTAGCGGGAGTTTTGAGCAGTTCTTC
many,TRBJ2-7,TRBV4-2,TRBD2,CASSQAPSGKEGQYF,TGTGCCAGCAGCCAAGCTCCTAGCGGGAAGGAAGGGCAGTACTTC
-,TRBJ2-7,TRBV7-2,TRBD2,CASSENSGTIYEQYF,TGTGCCAGCAGCGAAAATAGCGGGACCATCTACGAGCAGTACTTC
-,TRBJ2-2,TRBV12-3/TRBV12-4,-,CASSPIRGLAGELFF,TGTGCCAGCAGTCCCATCCGGGGTCTGGCCGGGGAGCTGTTTTTT
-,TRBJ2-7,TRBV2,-,CASSGLREQYF,TGTGCCAGCAGTGGCCTGCGGGAGCAGTACTTC
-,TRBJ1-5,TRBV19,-,CASSIGTRSRDQPQHF,TGTGCCAGTAGTATTGGTACAAGGTCGAGGGATCAGCCCCAGCATTTT
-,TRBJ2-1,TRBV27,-,CASRRSWSSYNEQFF,TGTGCCAGCAGGCGGAGTTGGAGCTCCTACAATGAGCAGTTCTTC
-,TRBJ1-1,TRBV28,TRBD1,CASREYRGRWNTEAFF,TGTGCCAGCAGGGAATACAGGGGGCGCTGGAACACTGAAGCTTTCTTT
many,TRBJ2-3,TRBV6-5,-,CASSPGDTQYF,TGTGCCAGCAGTCCTGGGGATACGCAGTATTTT
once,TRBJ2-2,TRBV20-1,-,CSARASPWDAGELFF,TGCAGTGCTAGAGCCTCCCCCTGGGACGCCGGGGAGCTGTTTTTT
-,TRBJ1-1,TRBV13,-,CASSLGAITEAFF,TGTGCCAGCAGCCTAGGAGCTATCACTGAAGCTTTCTTT
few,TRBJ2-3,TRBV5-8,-,CASSLGRTPTDTQYF,TGTGCCAGCAGCCTGGGGCGGACGCCTACAGATACGCAGTATTTT
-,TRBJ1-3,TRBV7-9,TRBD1,CASSHIGTVSGITIFF,TGTGCCAGCAGCCACATAGGGACAGTCTCTGGAATCACCATATTTTTT
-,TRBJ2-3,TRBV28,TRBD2,CASAREAGPDTQYF,TGTGCCAGCGCTCGGGAGGCGGGCCCAGATACGCAGTATTTT
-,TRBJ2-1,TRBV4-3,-,CASSQGPDQFF,TGCGCCAGCAGCCAAGGCCCTGATCAGTTCTTC
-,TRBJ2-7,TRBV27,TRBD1,CASSFGQGSSYEQYF,TGTGCCAGCAGTTTTGGACAGGGGTCGTCCTACGAGCAGTACTTC
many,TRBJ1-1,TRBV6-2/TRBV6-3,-,CVSRVWTEAFF,TGTGTATCAAGGGTGTGGACTGAAGCTTTCTTT
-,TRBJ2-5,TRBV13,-,CASSLTRGETQYF,TGTGCCAGCAGCTTAACCCGGGGGGAGACCCAGTACTTC
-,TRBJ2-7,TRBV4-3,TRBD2,CASSQTGLAGGEQYF,TGCGCCAGCAGCCAGACTGGACTAGCGGGAGGCGAGCAGTACTTC
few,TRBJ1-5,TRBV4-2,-,CASSQVSWRSPSNQPQHF,TGTGCCAGCAGCCAAGTTAGTTGGCGGTCACCTAGCAATCAGCCCCAGCATTTT
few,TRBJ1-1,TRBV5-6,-,CASSLDFEAFF,TGTGCCAGCAGCTTGGACTTTGAAGCTTTCTTT
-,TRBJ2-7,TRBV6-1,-,CASYTGRSSYEQYF,TGTGCCAGCTATACAGGGAGGTCCTCCTACGAGCAGTACTTC
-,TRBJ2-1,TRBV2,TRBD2,CASSKLAALDEQFF,TGTGCCAGCAGCAAGCTAGCGGCATTGGATGAGCAGTTCTTC
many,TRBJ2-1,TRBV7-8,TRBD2,CASSSGTNNEQFF,TGTGCCAGCAGCTCCGGGACTAACAATGAGCAGTTCTTC
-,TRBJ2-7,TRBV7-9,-,CASRDFSYEQYF,TGTGCCAGCCGGGACTTCTCCTACGAGCAGTACTTC